This TCR beta chain was observed in a study of CD8 T cells in Susac syndrome. When the RNA was reverse transcribed, random hexamers were used with an input of about 0.45 to 1 ug. TCRdb independently ran MiXCR on the immunoSEQ multiplex PCR reads; one entry per CDR3 protein. The data contain 85,000 to 120,000 distinct CDR3 sequences, less than 95% of them singletons. Negative isolation yielded the CD8+ and CD4+ T cells, while FACS enriched the TEMRA cells. Losses at the gene ends were 3 bases for V and 10 bases for J; bases not matched to a gene: 10. The CDR3 contains 15 residues. Germline values: CDR1 MNHEY, CDR2 SVGAGI.

Input material: CD8+ T cells from PBMCs. The chain combines TRBV6-5 with TRBJ2-1; 9 bases align to TRBD2. The sequence derives from a human donor with Susac syndrome. CDR3 residues: CASSYLAGRVEEQFF. CDR3 coding DNA: TGTGCCAGCAGTTATCTAGCGGGGCGTGTCGAGGAGCAGTTCTTC.